This TCR beta chain was sequenced during a study of shared clonotypes between healthy human individuals. Study background: Plates per donor: three CD4 naive, three CD4 memory, two CD8 naive, one CD8 memory.

Donors comprised only Caucasian adults living in Nashville, Tennessee. Points from the study as a whole: A generally larger estimated richness was seen in naive subsets than in memory subsets.

Several immunoSEQ 96-well plates shared each subset's DNA, each plate a replicate. Sequenced by immunoSEQ multiplex PCR; TCRdb stores in-frame clones only, minus some. The sample contains about 380,000 clones, 96% of which appear only once. Trimming took 2 bases from V and 2 from J, leaving 9 bases between them. CDR3 length: 13 amino acids. Germline-derived CDR1 and CDR2 are SQVTM and ANQGSEA. As concerns this clone: Its antigen is still unknown.

Sequences were obtained from memory CD8+ T cells sorted from blood. As for subset: CD45RO+ cells pooled with CCR7-negative TemRA cells. The clonotype was recovered from a man under 40 in good health. The chain links TRBV29-1 to TRBJ2-5; D gene ambiguous. In DNA form, the CDR3 reads TGCAGCGTTGAAACAGCGAGACAAGAGACCCAGTACTTC. Encoded protein: CSVETARQETQYF.